The 17 T cell receptor beta chains presented below share a single source sample, sequenced in a study of long-term antiretroviral therapy in people with HIV. Version v3.0 of the immunoSEQ assay was performed at survey level. Assay used: immunoSEQ multiplex PCR; TCRdb lists only in-frame clones, some missing. The sample has roughly 40,000 clones; approximately 94% are singletons. The specimen comprised unsorted PBMCs, sampled approximately 9.5 years after starting antiretroviral therapy. The receptors shown here come from a man aged 25 to 45 with HIV.

The J gene is TRBJ2-3, the V gene TRBV5-8; 8 positions match TRBD2. The CDR3 extends over 16 amino acids. In germline, CDR1 is SGHTS, CDR2 YDEGEE. V shed 4 bases, J shed 2 bases, and the junction held 9 bases outside the gene matches. In DNA, the CDR3 is TGTGCCAGCAGCCGGGGCTCGGGGGGGTACACAGATACGCAGTATTTT. Translated, it gives CASSRGSGGYTDTQYF.

This rearrangement joins TRBV28 to TRBJ1-2; D gene ambiguous. The germline V gene encodes CDR1 MDHEN and CDR2 SYDVKM. Trimming cost V 6 bases and J 0 bases, with 14 bases left between them. The CDR3 is 15 residues long. CDR3 amino acids: CASSSIIGPNYGYTF. The CDR3 DNA sequence: TGTGCCAGCAGCTCGATAATTGGACCTAACTATGGCTACACCTTC.

The gene calls are TRBV9 and TRBJ1-4, with D unclear. There are 15 residues in the CDR3. In germline, CDR1 is SGDLS, CDR2 YYNGEE. V lost 4 bases and J 0 bases, leaving 10 bases between the germline ends. The CDR3 region is CASSPSGATNEKLFF. The CDR3 bases are TGTGCCAGCAGCCCTTCGGGTGCAACTAATGAAAAACTGTTTTTT.

This sequence joins TRBV9 and TRBJ2-2, with D unclear. V was pared by 2 bases and J by 3 bases, with 11 bases between. Germline V lookup: CDR1 SGDLS, CDR2 YYNGEE. The CDR3 has 15 residues. The CDR3 DNA reads TGTGCCAGCAGCGTTGGGCCACATGACACCGGGGAGCTGTTTTTT. It specifies CASSVGPHDTGELFF. Filled out from reference TRBV9 and TRBJ2-2, the complete variable domain reads DSGVTQTPKHLITATGQRVTLRCSPRSGDLSVYWYQQSLDQGLQFLIQYYNGEERAKGNILERFSAQQFPDLHSELNLSSLELGDSALYFCASSVGPHDTGELFFGEGSRLTVL.

The V and J genes are TRBV6-5 and TRBJ2-3; 9 bases align to TRBD1. The ends lost 6 bases at V and 4 bases at J; junction bases unmatched: 8. CDR1 MNHEY and CDR2 SVGAGI come from the germline V gene. The CDR3 spans 15 residues. The CDR3 sequence is CASSRGTGRPDTQYF. The CDR3 DNA follows: TGTGCCAGCAGCCGCGGGACAGGGCGTCCAGATACGCAGTATTTT.

This clone has only one observation. The chain couples TRBV6-5 to TRBJ1-2, with a possible D match to TRBD1 (5 bases). The CDR3 runs to 12 residues. Germline V gene lookup returns CDR1 MNHEY and CDR2 SVGAGI. V lost 3 bases and J 6 bases, leaving 8 bases between the germline ends. CDR3 DNA sequence: TGTGCCAGCAGTTATGGGGGGAATGGCTACACCTTC. The encoded protein is CASSYGGNGYTF.

V is TRBV7-3 and J is TRBJ1-1, with 8 bases fitting TRBD1. Trimming at V came to 5 bases and at J to 4 bases, leaving 3 bases not matched to a gene. Germline V gives CDR1 SGHTA, CDR2 FQGTGA. The CDR3 contains 13 residues. The CDR3 region has the DNA TGTGCCAGCAGCCGAGGACAGGGCACTGAAGCTTTCTTT. This gives the protein CASSRGQGTEAFF.

V is TRBV6-1 and J is TRBJ1-2; no firm D call. Germline V lookup: CDR1 MNHNS, CDR2 SASEGT. The CDR3 contains 17 residues. V was trimmed by 4 bases and J by 1 base, leaving 19 bases between them. The CDR3 bases are TGTGCCAGCAGTGGGATATACAGATTACTCTTTAACTATGGCTACACCTTC. Translation gives CASSGIYRLLFNYGYTF.

The genes are TRBV5-1 and TRBJ2-3, with 8 bases identical to TRBD1. J gave up 2 bases and V 4 bases, and 3 bases lay outside the gene matches. The V gene's germline CDR1 is SGHRS and CDR2 YFSETQ. This CDR3 is built from 14 residues. Here the CDR3 DNA reads TGCGCCAGCAGCCCGGACAGGGCCACAGATACGCAGTATTTT. This codes for CASSPDRATDTQYF. Filled out from reference TRBV5-1 and TRBJ2-3, the complete variable domain reads KAGVTQTPRYLIKTRGQQVTLSCSPISGHRSVSWYQQTPGQGLQFLFEYFSETQRNKGNFPGRFSGRQFSNSRSEMNVSTLELGDSALYLCASSPDRATDTQYFGPGTRLTVL.

This clone was seen only once. The rearrangement links TRBV11-3 to TRBJ1-1, with D unresolved. Germline CDR1 and CDR2: SGHNT and YENEEA. Trimming pared 5 bases from V and 5 bases from J, leaving 15 bases between. The length of the CDR3 is 14 residues. The CDR3 DNA reads as TGTGCCAGCAGCCCGGGAGGGATGAGGACTGAAGCTTTCTTT. Encoded protein: CASSPGGMRTEAFF.

The chain recombines TRBV30 with TRBJ2-1; D unresolved. Germline assignment: CDR1 GTSNPN and CDR2 SVGIG (reference sequence). The CDR3 runs to 13 residues. Trimming pared 1 base from V and 5 bases from J, leaving 9 bases between. CDR3 residues: CAWSAPANNEQFF. In DNA, the CDR3 is TGTGCCTGGAGTGCGCCAGCCAACAATGAGCAGTTCTTC. The complete variable domain, with remaining parts taken from reference TRBV30 and TRBJ2-1, reads SQTIHQWPATLVQPVGSPLSLECTVEGTSNPNLYWYRQAAGRGLQLLFYSVGIGQISSEVPQNLSASRPQDRQFILSSKKLLLSDSGFYLCAWSAPANNEQFFGPGTRLTVL.

This chain uses TRBV2 with TRBJ1-5; D possibly corresponds to TRBD1 (6 bases). This CDR3 comprises 14 residues. Germline V gene data show CDR1 as SNHLY and CDR2 as FYNNEI. V was shortened by 6 bases and J by 4 bases, with 13 bases between the two germline ends. The CDR3 region has the DNA TGTGCCAGCAGAGACAGGTCTGGTAATCAGCCCCAGCATTTT. Translation gives CASRDRSGNQPQHF.

This clone was found once. The chain uses TRBV5-1 and TRBJ2-7, with D uncertain. The V and J ends lost 0 bases and 2 bases respectively, with 9 bases between them. The CDR3 totals 14 residues. Germline CDR1 SGHRS, CDR2 YFSETQ. CDR3: CASSLGTPPYEQYF. CDR3 DNA sequence: TGCGCCAGCAGCTTGGGAACTCCTCCCTACGAGCAGTACTTC. Combining the CDR3 with reference TRBV5-1 and TRBJ2-7 gives the whole variable domain KAGVTQTPRYLIKTRGQQVTLSCSPISGHRSVSWYQQTPGQGLQFLFEYFSETQRNKGNFPGRFSGRQFSNSRSEMNVSTLELGDSALYLCASSLGTPPYEQYFGPGTRLTVT.

The chain employs TRBV6-6 and TRBJ1-6; 11 bases are shared with TRBD1. J was trimmed by 5 bases and V by 11 bases; bases with no gene match: 8. CDR3 length: 15 residues. CDR1 is MNHNY, CDR2 SVGAGI, per germline (reference sequence). The CDR3 bases are TGTGCCGGATCCGGGACAGGGGGAAATAATTCACCCCTCCACTTT. Translating gives CAGSGTGGNNSPLHF.

This chain uses TRBV28 with TRBJ1-5; possible D gene TRBD1, 5 bases. The V and J ends lost 3 bases and 3 bases respectively, with 9 bases between them. Germline CDR1 and CDR2: MDHEN and SYDVKM. The CDR3 runs to 14 residues. The DNA for the CDR3 is TGTGCCAGCAGTTTCGGAGGGGCCAATCAGCCCCAGCATTTT. Protein product: CASSFGGANQPQHF.

This chain joins TRBV2 and TRBJ1-5; a weak D match, TRBD1 (6 bases). This CDR3 is 16 amino acids long. The V end lost 4 bases, the J end lost 5 bases, and 18 bases lay between the germline ends. CDR1 SNHLY and CDR2 FYNNEI come from the germline V gene. CDR3 loop: CASSVGGRSPDQPQHF. CDR3 coding DNA: TGTGCCAGCAGTGTTGGGGGCAGGAGCCCCGATCAGCCCCAGCATTTT.

The genes are TRBV5-6 and TRBJ2-7; TRBD1 matches at 7 bases. The CDR3 has 14 amino acids. Per the germline V gene, CDR1 is SGHDT and CDR2 is YYEEEE. V lost 4 bases, J lost 1 base, and 5 bases stayed unmatched. The CDR3 region is CASSPRDRSYEQYF. CDR3 coding DNA: TGTGCCAGCAGCCCCCGGGACAGATCCTACGAGCAGTACTTC.